The clone carrying this TCR beta chain showed up just once. Libraries were prepared by immunoSEQ multiplex PCR; TCRdb keeps only in-frame clonotypes and omits some of them. The repertoire consists of approximately 45,000 clones, with about 90% occurring once and the leading ten covering 14%. This sample is drawn from a study of blood T cell repertoires in COVID-19. Study details: The samples span acute and convalescent COVID-19 from the United States, Italy and Spain.

Germline CDR1 and CDR2: GTSNPN and SVGIG (reference sequence). Trimming pared 2 bases from V and 7 bases from J, leaving 11 bases between. The CDR3 runs to 13 residues. The specimen was peripheral blood. This chain joins TRBV30 and TRBJ2-2, with D possibly being TRBD2 (6 bases). The source is a human donor in a cohort sampled during active COVID-19. The CDR3 sequence is CAWSLGGFGELFF. The CDR3 DNA reads as TGTGCCTGGAGTCTCGGAGGGTTCGGGGAGCTGTTTTTT.